The T cell receptor beta chain described here comes from a study of T-cell reconstitution after alpha-beta-depleted transplantation in children. This clonotype was observed a handful of times. Preparation of the TCRbeta library used unique molecular identifiers. TCRdb used MiXCR to reprocess the PCR reads, holding one entry per CDR3 protein. The sample consists of under 150,000 distinct CDR3 sequences, roughly 9% of them appearing once. Sequences were derived from PBMCs, mostly from graft donor cells, sampled 180 days after TCRalphabeta/CD19-depleted stem cell transplant. The clonotype originates from a girl under two years old who had a stem cell transplant for combined immunodeficiency, so the T cells may come from the graft donor.

The CDR3 loop reads CSARTGTRQGKTQYF. The CDR3 region has the DNA TGCAGTGCTAGGACCGGGACTAGGCAGGGGAAGACCCAGTACTTC. This rearrangement joins TRBV20-1 to TRBJ2-5, with 8 bases that match TRBD2. Germline lookup yields CDR1 DFQATT and CDR2 SNEGSKA (reference sequence). This CDR3 is built from 15 residues. V lost 3 bases and J lost 6; bases outside the gene matches: 12.